This TCR beta chain originates from a study of neoadjuvant anti-PD-1 for oral cavity cancer. Study details: Before surgery, most patients got three to four biweekly 3 mg/kg nivolumab doses.

This clone was observed a handful of times. What it recognizes is unknown. Study-wide findings and caveats: TCR analyses covered only a few patients per response group.

Some clones are missing from TCRdb's copy, which holds only in-frame ones; the method was immunoSEQ multiplex PCR. The sample consists of around 70,000 clones, 70% to 90% of them appearing once. The CDR3 loop spans 15 amino acids. Per the germline V gene, CDR1 is SQVTM and CDR2 is ANQGSEA. With 1 base clipped from V and 3 bases from J, the junction kept 6 bases outside the gene matches. The time point is: after neoadjuvant nivolumab, at surgical resection. The chain is built from TRBV29-1 and TRBJ2-1; 7 nucleotides align to TRBD2. This clonotype was obtained from a person aged 35-79 years with oral cavity squamous cell carcinoma. The starting material was PBMCs, obtained after nivolumab (anti-PD-1) treatment. CDR3 sequence: CSVEVAGDGYNEQFF. CDR3 nucleotides: TGCAGCGTTGAAGTGGCGGGAGATGGCTACAATGAGCAGTTCTTC.